This is a list of T cell receptor beta chains from one sample in a study of blood T cells in healthy people across ages. Via MiXCR, TCRdb re-called the 5' RACE reads, giving one row per CDR3 protein. The data contain about a million distinct CDR3 sequences, 48% of them singletons. Sequenced: blood. The receptor set was obtained from a man aged 30-40 years in good health. Both conserved end residues are part of each CDR3. Each record gives: V gene, CDR3 protein.

TRBV2	CASNNRGDNEQFF
TRBV6-5	CASSYASQGAHEQYF
TRBV20-1	CSARDHGAGANVLTF
TRBV6-1	CASILGPLETQYF
TRBV5-1	CASSLYPGAYEQYF
TRBV27	CASSLSTRGGTEAFF
TRBV4-1	CASSQKLAPVEDTQYF
TRBV12-3/TRBV12-4	CASSLGDTEYF
TRBV20-1	CSATPSGDTQYF
TRBV7-2	CASSRMTTGGLTTLHF
TRBV20-1	CSAGQGIGAYEQYF
TRBV27	CASSAQIGQGYEQYF
TRBV6-6	CASLVGDSGANVLTF
TRBV28	CASTLGSGRNIQYF
TRBV7-3	CASSLRARQETYNEQFF
TRBV27	CASSFLGQGVVRQETQYF
TRBV6-5	CASSYSGAWTGELFF
TRBV3-1	CASSQTQGTKPQHF
TRBV4-1	CASSQGGQVHGYTF
TRBV7-9	CASSFLDRSYDYTF
TRBV4-1	CASSQGQLVDSNQPQHF
TRBV6-5	CASSPGRGLAKNIQYF